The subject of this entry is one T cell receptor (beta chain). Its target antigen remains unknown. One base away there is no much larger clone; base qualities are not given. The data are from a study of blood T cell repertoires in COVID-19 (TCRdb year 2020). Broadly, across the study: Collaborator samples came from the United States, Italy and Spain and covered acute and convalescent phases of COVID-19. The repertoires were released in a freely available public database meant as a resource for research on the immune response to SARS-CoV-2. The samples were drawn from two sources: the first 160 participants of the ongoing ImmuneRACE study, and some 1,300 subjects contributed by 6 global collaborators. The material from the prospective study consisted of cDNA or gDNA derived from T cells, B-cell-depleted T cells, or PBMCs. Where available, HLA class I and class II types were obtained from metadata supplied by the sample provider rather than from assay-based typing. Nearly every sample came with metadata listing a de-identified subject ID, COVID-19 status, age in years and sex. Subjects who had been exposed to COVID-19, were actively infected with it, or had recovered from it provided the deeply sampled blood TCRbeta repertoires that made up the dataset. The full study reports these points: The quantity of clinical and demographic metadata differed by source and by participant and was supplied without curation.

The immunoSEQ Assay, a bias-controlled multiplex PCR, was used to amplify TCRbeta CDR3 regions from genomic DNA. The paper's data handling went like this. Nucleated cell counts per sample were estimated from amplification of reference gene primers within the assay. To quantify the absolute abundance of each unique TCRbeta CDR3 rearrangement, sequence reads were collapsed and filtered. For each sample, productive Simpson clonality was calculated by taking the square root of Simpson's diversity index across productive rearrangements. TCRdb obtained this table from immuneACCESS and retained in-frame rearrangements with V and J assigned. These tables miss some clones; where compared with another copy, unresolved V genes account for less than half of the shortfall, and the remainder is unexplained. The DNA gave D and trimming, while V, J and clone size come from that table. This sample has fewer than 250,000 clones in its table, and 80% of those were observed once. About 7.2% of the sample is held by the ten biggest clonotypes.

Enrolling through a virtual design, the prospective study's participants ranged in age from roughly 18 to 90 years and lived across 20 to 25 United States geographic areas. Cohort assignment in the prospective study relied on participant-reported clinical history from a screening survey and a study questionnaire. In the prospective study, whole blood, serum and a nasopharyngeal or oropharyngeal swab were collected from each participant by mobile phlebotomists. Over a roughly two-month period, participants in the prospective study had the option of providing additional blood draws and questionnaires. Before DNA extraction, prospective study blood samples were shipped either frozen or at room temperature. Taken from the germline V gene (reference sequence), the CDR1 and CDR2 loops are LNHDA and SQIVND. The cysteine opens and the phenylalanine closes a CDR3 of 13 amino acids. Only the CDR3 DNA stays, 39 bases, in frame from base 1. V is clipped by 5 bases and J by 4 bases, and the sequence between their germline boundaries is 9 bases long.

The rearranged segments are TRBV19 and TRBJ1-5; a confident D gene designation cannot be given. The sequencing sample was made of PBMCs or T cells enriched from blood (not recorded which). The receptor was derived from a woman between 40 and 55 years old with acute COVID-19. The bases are TGTGCCAGTAGTGCGGTGAGTAATCAGCCCCAGCATTTT. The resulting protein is CASSAVSNQPQHF.